This T cell receptor (beta chain) was sequenced in a study of T cells in Graves' hyperthyroidism and ophthalmopathy. Study-wide results and caveats: Blood also held most thyroid clonotypes expanded beyond 0.001.

About this clonotype itself: Its antigen is currently unknown.

The CDR3 runs 15 residues. CDR1 ENHRY and CDR2 SYGVKD come from the germline V gene. The V gene lost 3 bases and the J gene lost 1 base, with 13 bases spanning the gap. There were TCR beta CDR3 regions amplified from RNA transcripts. First-round RT-PCR with HTBI primers amplified the TCR CDR3 region. Each CDR3 protein is one row after TCRdb ran MiXCR on the multiplex PCR reads. The repertoire holds 600,000 or so distinct CDR3 sequences, with under 60% as singletons. The chain combines TRBV10-3 with TRBJ2-7; D possibly corresponds to TRBD2 (6 bases). Specimen: peripheral blood or thyroid tissue (not recorded which). This TCR derives from a young woman with Graves' hyperthyroidism. This chain's CDR3 is CAISDIAGRSYEQYF. CDR3 bases: TGTGCCATCAGTGATATCGCGGGAAGGTCCTACGAGCAGTACTTC.